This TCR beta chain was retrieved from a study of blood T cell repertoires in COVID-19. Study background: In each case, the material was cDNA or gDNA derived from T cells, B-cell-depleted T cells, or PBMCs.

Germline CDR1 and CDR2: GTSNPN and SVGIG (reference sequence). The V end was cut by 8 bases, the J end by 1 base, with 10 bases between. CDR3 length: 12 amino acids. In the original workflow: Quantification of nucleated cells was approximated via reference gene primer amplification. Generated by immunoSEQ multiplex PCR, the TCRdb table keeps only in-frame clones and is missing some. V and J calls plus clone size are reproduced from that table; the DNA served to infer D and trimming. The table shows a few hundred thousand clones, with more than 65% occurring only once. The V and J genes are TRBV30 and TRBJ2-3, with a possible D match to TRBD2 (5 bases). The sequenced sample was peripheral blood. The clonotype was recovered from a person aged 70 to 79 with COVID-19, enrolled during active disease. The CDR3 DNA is TGTGCCCACGGTAGCGGCACAGATACGCAGTATTTT. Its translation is CAHGSGTDTQYF. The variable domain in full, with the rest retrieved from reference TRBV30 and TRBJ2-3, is SQTIHQWPATLVQPVGSPLSLECTVEGTSNPNLYWYRQAAGRGLQLLFYSVGIGQISSEVPQNLSASRPQDRQFILSSKKLLLSDSGFYLCAHGSGTDTQYFGPGTRLTVL.